This T cell receptor (beta chain) was found in a study of blood T cell repertoires in COVID-19. Study-level background: Samples came from the United States, Italy and Spain, spanning acute and convalescent COVID-19. The analysed material was cDNA or gDNA that came from T cells, B-cell-depleted T cells, or PBMCs.

This CDR3 has 15 amino acids. Looked up from germline, CDR1 is MNHEY and CDR2 is SMNVEV (reference sequence). The V segment lost 7 bases and the J segment 3 bases; nucleotides outside the gene matches: 9. In the study's own analysis: From reference gene primer amplification, estimates of nucleated cell counts were derived. The assay was immunoSEQ multiplex PCR, and TCRdb's table has in-frame clones only and misses some. V and J calls and clone size come straight from that table; D and trimming were deduced from the DNA. The sample contains around 220,000 clones, approximately 84% of which appear only once.

The clonotype comes from a man aged 35 to 55 with active or convalescent COVID-19. Sequenced sample: peripheral blood. The rearrangement links TRBV27 to TRBJ2-7; TRBD2 matches at 10 bases. The CDR3 protein is CASKVAGGPGYEQYF. In nucleotides, the CDR3 is TGTGCCAGCAAGGTAGCGGGAGGCCCTGGCTACGAGCAGTACTTC.